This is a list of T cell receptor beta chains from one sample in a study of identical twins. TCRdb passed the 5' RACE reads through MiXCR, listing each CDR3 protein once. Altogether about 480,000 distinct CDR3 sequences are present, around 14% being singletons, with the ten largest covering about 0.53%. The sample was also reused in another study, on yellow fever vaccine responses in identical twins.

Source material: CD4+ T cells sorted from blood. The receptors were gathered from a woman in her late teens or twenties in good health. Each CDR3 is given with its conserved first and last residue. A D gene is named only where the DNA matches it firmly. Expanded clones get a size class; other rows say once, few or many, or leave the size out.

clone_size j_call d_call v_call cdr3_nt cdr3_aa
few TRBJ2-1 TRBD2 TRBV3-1 TGTGCCAGCAGCCCCTCGGGACTAGCCCAACTCAGTGAGCAGTTCTTC CASSPSGLAQLSEQFF
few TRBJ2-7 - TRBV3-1 TGTGCCAGCAGCCAAGATTGGTCCTCCGAGCAGTACTTC CASSQDWSSEQYF
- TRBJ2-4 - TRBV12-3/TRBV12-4 TGTGCCAGCAGTTCGGGAGGGACAGGAAACATTCAGTACTTC CASSSGGTGNIQYF
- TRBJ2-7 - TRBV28 TGTGCCAGCAGCCCACCGGGCGTCACCTACGAGCAGTACTTC CASSPPGVTYEQYF
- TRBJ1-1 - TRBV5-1 TGCGCCAGCAGCTCGGGGGAGTTTTACAGCACTGAAGCTTTCTTT CASSSGEFYSTEAFF
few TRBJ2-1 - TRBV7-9 TGTGCCAGCAGCTTAGTCATGGGCTCCTACAATGAGCAGTTCTTC CASSLVMGSYNEQFF
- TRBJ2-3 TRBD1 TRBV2 TGTGCCAGCAGCGCCGGGACAGGGGGCGGGAATACGCAGTATTTT CASSAGTGGGNTQYF
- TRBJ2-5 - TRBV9 TGTGCCAGCAGCGTAGAGCTCCCAAGGGGACAAGAGACCCAGTACTTC CASSVELPRGQETQYF
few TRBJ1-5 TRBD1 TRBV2 TGTGCCAGCAGTGCGACCGGGACAGGGATTGCTAGCAATCAGCCCCAGCATTTT CASSATGTGIASNQPQHF
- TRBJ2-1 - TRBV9 TGTGCCAGCAGCGTAGCCCTAGTAAATTCCAATGAGCAGTTCTTC CASSVALVNSNEQFF
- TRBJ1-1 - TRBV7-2 TGTGCCAGCAGCTTAGTAGGGAAGGGCACTGAAGCTTTCTTT CASSLVGKGTEAFF
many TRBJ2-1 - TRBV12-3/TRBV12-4 TGTGCCAGCTCTTCAGGGGCCTACAATGAGCAGTTCTTC CASSSGAYNEQFF
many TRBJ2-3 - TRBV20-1 TGCAGTGCGTATGGGGGATCGACAGATACGCAGTATTTT CSAYGGSTDTQYF
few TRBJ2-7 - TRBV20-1 TGCAGTGCTAGACAGGTCAGGCCAAACTCCTACGAGCAGTACTTC CSARQVRPNSYEQYF
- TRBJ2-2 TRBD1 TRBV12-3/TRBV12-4 TGTGCCAGCAGTCCACAGGGGACCCCGAACACCGGGGAGCTGTTTTTT CASSPQGTPNTGELFF
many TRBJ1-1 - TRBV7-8 TGTGCCAGCAGCTTAGCAGGGGCGAACACTGAAGCTTTCTTT CASSLAGANTEAFF
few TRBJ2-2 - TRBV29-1 TGCAGCGTTGAGCTGGCCACCGCAGAGCTGTTTTTT CSVELATAELFF
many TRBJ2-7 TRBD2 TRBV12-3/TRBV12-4 TGTGCCAGCAGTTTAGCAGTAGCGGGAGTTTCTGTCGAGCAGTACTTC CASSLAVAGVSVEQYF
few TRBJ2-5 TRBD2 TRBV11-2 TGTGCCAGCAGCCCAAGGGCACTAGCGGGGGGTTTAGAGACCCAGTACTTC CASSPRALAGGLETQYF
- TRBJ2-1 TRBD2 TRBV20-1 TGCAGTGCCACCGGGGCTAGCGGGAGGGCCCCAAATGAGCAGTTCTTC CSATGASGRAPNEQFF
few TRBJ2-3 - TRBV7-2 TGTGCCAGCAGCTTTCCCAGGGTGGGAAAAGATACGCAGTATTTT CASSFPRVGKDTQYF
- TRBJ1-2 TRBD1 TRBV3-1 TGTGCCAGCAGGATCGACAGGGGGTGGGGCTACACCTTC CASRIDRGWGYTF
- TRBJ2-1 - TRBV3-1 TGTGCCAGCAGCCAAGATCCACTTTACAATGAGCAGTTCTTC CASSQDPLYNEQFF
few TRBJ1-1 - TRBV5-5 TGTGCCAGCAGCCCCGCCGGGACACTGAACACTGAAGCTTTCTTT CASSPAGTLNTEAFF
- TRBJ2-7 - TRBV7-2 TGTGCCAGCAGCCCAGGGGGGGGGCTTACCTACGAGCAGTACTTC CASSPGGGLTYEQYF
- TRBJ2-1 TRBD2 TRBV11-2 TGTGCCAGCAGCTTAAGGACTAGCGGGGGGCCAAACTCCTACAATGAGCAGTTCTTC CASSLRTSGGPNSYNEQFF
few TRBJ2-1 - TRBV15 TGTGCCACCAGCAGAGATGGTGGACTCGGAAACAATGAGCAGTTCTTC CATSRDGGLGNNEQFF
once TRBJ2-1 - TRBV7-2 TGTGCCAGCAGCCAAACATTTGGAACATTTCTTTTTGATGAGCAGTTCTTC CASSQTFGTFLFDEQFF
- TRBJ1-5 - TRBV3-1 TGTGCCAGCAGTTACAAATCTCAGCCCCAGCATTTT CASSYKSQPQHF
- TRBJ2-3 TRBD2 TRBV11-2 TGTGCCAGCAGGGCGGGGGGTGGAACAGATACGCAGTATTTT CASRAGGGTDTQYF
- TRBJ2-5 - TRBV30 TGTGCCTGGAGCCCCTCAAAGACCCAGTACTTC CAWSPSKTQYF
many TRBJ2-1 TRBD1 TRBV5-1 TGCGCCAGCAGCTTGAGGGGGACAGCTAATGAGCAGTTCTTC CASSLRGTANEQFF